One sample yielded the 9 T cell receptor beta chains listed below, sequenced in a study of blood T cell repertoires in COVID-19. TCRdb keeps only in-frame clones here, not all; method: immunoSEQ multiplex PCR. The profile covers a few hundred thousand clones, with about 88% appearing a single time and approximately 1.3% taken by the ten largest. Sequencing used PBMCs or T cells enriched from blood (not recorded which). The source of these receptors is a woman between 18 and 29 years old who had been exposed to COVID-19.

The J gene is TRBJ1-1, the V gene TRBV28, with D perhaps TRBD1 (6 bases). The CDR3 is made up of 14 amino acids. Germline-derived CDR1 and CDR2 are MDHEN and SYDVKM. Trimming cost V 4 bases and J 1 base, with 10 bases left between them. CDR3 DNA sequence: TGTGCCAGCAGTTCGACGGGACAGAACACTGAAGCTTTCTTT. This translates into CASSSTGQNTEAFF.

The CDR3 DNA reads as TGTGCCAGCAGGCTCGACTTCTACGAGCAGTACTTC. It encodes CASRLDFYEQYF. The rearrangement uses TRBV2 and TRBJ2-7; no clear D gene. CDR1 and CDR2 from the germline V gene are SNHLY and FYNNEI. V lost 6 bases and J lost 3, with 9 bases in between. The CDR3 consists of 12 residues.

The chain couples TRBV28 to TRBJ1-3, with TRBD1 as a possible D gene (5 bases). This CDR3 region has 16 residues. From germline, CDR1 is MDHEN and CDR2 SYDVKM. Trimming took off 1 base at V and 2 bases at J, with 12 bases between the two ends. This chain's CDR3 is CASSLSRVYAGNTIYF. CDR3 DNA sequence: TGTGCCAGCAGTTTATCCAGGGTTTACGCTGGAAACACCATATATTTT.

The rearrangement links TRBV7-2 to TRBJ1-2; 10 positions agree with TRBD1. The CDR3 runs 18 residues. The V gene's germline CDR1 is SGHTA and CDR2 FQGNSA. V shed 1 base and J 2 bases; nucleotides not matched to a gene: 10. The CDR3 DNA reads TGTGCCAGCAGCTTAGTTGGGACAGGGGCGGGTCGGAACTATGGCTACACCTTC. This encodes CASSLVGTGAGRNYGYTF.

This clone was picked up one time. This sequence joins TRBV28 and TRBJ1-5, with unresolved D. The CDR3 length is 14 residues. CDR1 and CDR2 from the germline V gene are MDHEN and SYDVKM. V was trimmed by 3 bases and J by 3 bases, leaving 9 bases between them. In DNA form, the CDR3 reads TGTGCCAGCAGTTTTTCGGGTTACAATCAGCCCCAGCATTTT. This sequence encodes CASSFSGYNQPQHF.

The chain links TRBV10-3 to TRBJ2-2, with 9 positions matching TRBD2. From germline, CDR1 is ENHRY and CDR2 SYGVKD. The trim removed 5 bases at V and 4 bases at J, leaving 11 bases unmatched. The CDR3 consists of 17 residues. The CDR3 loop reads CAISQYRTSAATGELFF. Written as DNA, the CDR3 is TGTGCCATCAGTCAATATCGGACTAGCGCGGCCACCGGGGAGCTGTTTTTT.

This chain connects TRBV19 to TRBJ2-3; no clear D gene. V lost 3 bases to trimming and J lost 6 bases, with 16 bases between them. The CDR3 is made up of 15 amino acids. CDR1 LNHDA and CDR2 SQIVND come from the germline V gene (reference sequence). The CDR3 DNA reads as TGTGCCAGTAGTATCCGTCTACGGGTGGTGGATACGCAGTATTTT. Translated, it gives CASSIRLRVVDTQYF.

The chain links TRBV4-3 to TRBJ2-1, with 9 nucleotides matching TRBD2. After removal of 1 base from V and 1 base from J, the junction contained 5 bases not matched to a gene. This CDR3 has 17 residues. Looked up from germline, CDR1 is LGHNA and CDR2 is YSLEER. The CDR3 here is CASSQGAAGGSYNEQFF. CDR3 coding DNA: TGCGCCAGCAGCCAAGGGGCCGCGGGGGGGTCCTACAATGAGCAGTTCTTC.

The chain uses TRBV28 and TRBJ1-4, with a weak D call TRBD1 (5 bases). Germline CDR1 and CDR2: MDHEN and SYDVKM. Trimming took off 4 bases at V and 0 bases at J, with 9 bases between the two ends. The CDR3 has 15 amino acids. In DNA, the CDR3 is TGTGCCAGCAGTTCCTCCAGGGCAACTAATGAAAAACTGTTTTTT. Translation: CASSSSRATNEKLFF.